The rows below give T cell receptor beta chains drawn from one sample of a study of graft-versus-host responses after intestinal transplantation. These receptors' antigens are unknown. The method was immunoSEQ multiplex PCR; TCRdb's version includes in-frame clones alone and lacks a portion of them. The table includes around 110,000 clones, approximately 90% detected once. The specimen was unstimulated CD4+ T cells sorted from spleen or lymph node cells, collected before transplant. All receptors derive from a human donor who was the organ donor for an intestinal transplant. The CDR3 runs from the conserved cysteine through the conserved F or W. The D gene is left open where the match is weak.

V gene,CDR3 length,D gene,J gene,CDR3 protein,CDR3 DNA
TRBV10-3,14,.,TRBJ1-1,CAISVAELDTEAFF,TGTGCCATCAGTGTCGCGGAGCTTGACACTGAAGCTTTCTTT
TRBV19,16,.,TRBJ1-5,CASSILAPVSNQPQHF,.
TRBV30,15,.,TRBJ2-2,CAWSPHARGNGELFF,TGTGCCTGGAGCCCTCACGCTAGAGGCAACGGGGAGCTGTTTTTT
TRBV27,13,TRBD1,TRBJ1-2,CASSFDRGYGYTF,TGTGCCAGCAGTTTCGACAGGGGCTATGGCTACACCTTC
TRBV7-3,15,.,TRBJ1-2,CASSLTAGNNYGYTF,TGTGCCAGCAGCTTAACGGCTGGGAACAACTATGGCTACACCTTC
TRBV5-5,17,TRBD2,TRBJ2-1,CASSLVSGTRLVYEQFF,TGTGCCAGCAGCTTGGTATCGGGGACTAGGTTGGTCTATGAGCAGTTCTTC
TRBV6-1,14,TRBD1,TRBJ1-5,CASSPDRGNQPQHF,TGTGCCAGCAGTCCAGACAGGGGGAATCAGCCCCAGCATTTT
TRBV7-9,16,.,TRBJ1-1,CASSVRAQGRDTEAFF,TGTGCCAGCAGCGTACGGGCGCAGGGCCGGGACACTGAAGCTTTCTTT
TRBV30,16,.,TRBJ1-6,CAWKPGQLLYNSPLHF,TGTGCCTGGAAACCCGGACAGCTCCTCTATAATTCACCCCTCCACTTT
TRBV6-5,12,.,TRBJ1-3,CASRSSGNTIYF,TGTGCCAGCAGGAGTTCTGGAAACACCATATATTTT